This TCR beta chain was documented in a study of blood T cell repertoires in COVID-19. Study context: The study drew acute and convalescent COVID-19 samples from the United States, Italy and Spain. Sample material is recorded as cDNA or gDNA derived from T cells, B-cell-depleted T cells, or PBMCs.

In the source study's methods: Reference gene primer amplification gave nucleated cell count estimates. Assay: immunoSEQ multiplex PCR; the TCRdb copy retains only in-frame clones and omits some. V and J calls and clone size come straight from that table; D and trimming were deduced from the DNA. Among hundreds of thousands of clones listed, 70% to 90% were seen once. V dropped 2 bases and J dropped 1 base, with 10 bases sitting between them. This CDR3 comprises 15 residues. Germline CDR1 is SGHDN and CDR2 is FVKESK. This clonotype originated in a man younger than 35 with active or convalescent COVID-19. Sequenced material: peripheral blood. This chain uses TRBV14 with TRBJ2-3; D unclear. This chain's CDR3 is CASSQSRSGTDTQYF. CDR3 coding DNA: TGTGCCAGCAGCCAAAGCAGGTCAGGCACAGATACGCAGTATTTT.